This T cell receptor (beta chain) originates from a study of blood T cells in healthy people across ages. A second about 6 to 12 cycle PCR used barcoded and J-beta primers. TCRdb passed the 5' RACE reads through MiXCR, listing each CDR3 protein once. The sample lists roughly 730,000 distinct CDR3 sequences; roughly three fifths were seen once. On this clonotype itself: The antigen remains unidentified.

The V gene end was trimmed by 6 bases and the J gene end by 4 bases; junction bases not matched to a gene: 11. CDR1 is SQVTM, CDR2 ANQGSEA, per germline. There are 14 residues in the CDR3. Regarding the study as a whole: Leaving the PBMCs unsorted stopped any conclusive comparison of naive versus antigen-experienced cells. Estimated diversity that came from one million T cells was considered an underestimate.

The rearrangement uses TRBV29-1 and TRBJ1-2, with 7 bases identical to TRBD1. The clonotype comes from a man in his forties or fifties in good health. The specimen was blood. CDR3 nucleotide sequence: TGCAGCGTCGTTGACAGGGCAAGCGGCTATGGCTACACCTTC. It is translated as CSVVDRASGYGYTF.